This TCR beta chain appears in the sequencing data of a study of CDR3 diversity in severe acne (dated by TCRdb to the late 2010s). Only one count was recorded for this clonotype. Its antigen remains undetermined. One base away there is no much larger clone; base qualities are not given. One read amounts to weak evidence. The CDR1 and CDR2 encoded by the germline V gene (reference sequence) are LNHDA and SQIVND. The cysteine opens and the phenylalanine closes a CDR3 of 13 amino acids. The kept DNA is CDR3 alone, 39 bases in frame from the first base. Unmatched junction bases come to 6, with V trimmed by 6 bases and J by 4 bases. The library was prepared using PCR. Sequenced using an Illumina HiSeq 2000. TCRdb reprocessed the public reads (quality trimming at Q25 with fastp, clone calling with MiXCR) and kept in-frame beta chains. Identical CDR3 protein sequences are pooled into one entry, listed with their most common genes and DNA. The sample table records roughly 81,000 distinct CDR3 sequences; 45% to 55% of these occur just once. Over 9.5% of the sample is taken by the ten largest.

The rearranged segments are TRBV19 and TRBJ2-7; the junction holds 7 bases that match TRBD1. The clonotype comes from a male donor in good health, serving as a control. Sequenced sample: blood. The sequenced DNA is TGTGCCAGTAGCGCAGGGGGTCGGTACGAGCAGTACTTC. Translated, this gives CASSAGGRYEQYF.